The source of this T cell receptor beta chain is a study of control samples from healthy donors and cancer patients. Assay used: immunoSEQ multiplex PCR; TCRdb lists only in-frame clones, some missing. The sample includes 150,000 to 200,000 clones, approximately 94% of them seen just once. CDR3 size: 15 residues. Trimming removed 3 bases from V and 5 bases from J, with 14 bases in between. Per germline, CDR1 KGHSH and CDR2 LQKENI. Sequences were obtained from blood. The chain couples TRBV18 to TRBJ1-5; D gene unclear. This TCR was sampled from a woman in her thirties or forties in good health. CDR3 coding DNA: TGTGCCAGCTCACCCTCTAGACAACCGGATCAGCCCCAGCATTTT. Protein sequence: CASSPSRQPDQPQHF. The entire variable domain, with the rest obtained from reference TRBV18 and TRBJ1-5, is as follows: NAGVMQNPRHLVRRRGQEARLRCSPMKGHSHVYWYRQLPEEGLKFMVYLQKENIIDESGMPKERFSAEFPKEGPSILRIQQVVRGDSAAYFCASSPSRQPDQPQHFGDGTRLSIL.